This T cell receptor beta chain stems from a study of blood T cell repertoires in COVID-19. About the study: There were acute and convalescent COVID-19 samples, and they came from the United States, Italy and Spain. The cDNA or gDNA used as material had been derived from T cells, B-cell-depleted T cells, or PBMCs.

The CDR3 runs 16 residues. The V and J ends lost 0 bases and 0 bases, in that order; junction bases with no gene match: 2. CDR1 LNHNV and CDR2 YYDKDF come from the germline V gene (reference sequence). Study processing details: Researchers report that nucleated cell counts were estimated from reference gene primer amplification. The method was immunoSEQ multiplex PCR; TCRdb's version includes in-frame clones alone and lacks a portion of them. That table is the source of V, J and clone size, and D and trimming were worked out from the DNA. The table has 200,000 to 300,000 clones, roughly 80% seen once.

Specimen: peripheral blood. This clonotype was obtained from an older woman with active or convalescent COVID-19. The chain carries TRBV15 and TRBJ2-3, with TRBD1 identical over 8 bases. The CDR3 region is CATSRDGTGSTDTQYF. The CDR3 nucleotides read TGTGCCACCAGCAGAGACGGGACAGGAAGCACAGATACGCAGTATTTT.